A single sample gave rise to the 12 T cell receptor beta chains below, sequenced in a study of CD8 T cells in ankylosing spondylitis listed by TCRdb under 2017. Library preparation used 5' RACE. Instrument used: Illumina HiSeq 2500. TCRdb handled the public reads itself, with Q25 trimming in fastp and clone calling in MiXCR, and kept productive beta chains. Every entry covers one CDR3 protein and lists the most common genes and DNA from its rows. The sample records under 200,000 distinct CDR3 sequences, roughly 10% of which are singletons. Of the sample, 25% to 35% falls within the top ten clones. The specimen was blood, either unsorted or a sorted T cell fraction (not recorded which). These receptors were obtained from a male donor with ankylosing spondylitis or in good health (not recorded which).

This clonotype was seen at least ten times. The CDR3: CASSYSRSTEAFF. In DNA form, the CDR3 reads TGTGCCAGCAGTTACTCGAGGAGCACTGAAGCTTTCTTT. The chain couples TRBV6-2 or TRBV6-3 to TRBJ1-1; no firm D call. V was cut by 0 bases and J by 4 bases, with 6 bases left in between. Germline CDR1 and CDR2: MNHEY and SVGEGT. The CDR3 contains 13 residues.

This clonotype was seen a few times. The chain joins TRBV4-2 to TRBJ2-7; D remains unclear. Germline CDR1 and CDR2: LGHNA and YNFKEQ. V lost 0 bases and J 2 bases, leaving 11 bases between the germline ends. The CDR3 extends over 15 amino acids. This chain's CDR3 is CASSQDLSDTYEQYF. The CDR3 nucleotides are TGTGCCAGCAGCCAAGATCTGAGCGACACCTACGAGCAGTACTTC.

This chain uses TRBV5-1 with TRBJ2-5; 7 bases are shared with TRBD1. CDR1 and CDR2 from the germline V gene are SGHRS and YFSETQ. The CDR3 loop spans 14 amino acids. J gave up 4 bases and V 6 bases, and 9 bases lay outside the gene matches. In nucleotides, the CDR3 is TGCGCCAGCACGTATGACAGGGCACGAGAGACCCAGTACTTC. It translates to CASTYDRARETQYF.

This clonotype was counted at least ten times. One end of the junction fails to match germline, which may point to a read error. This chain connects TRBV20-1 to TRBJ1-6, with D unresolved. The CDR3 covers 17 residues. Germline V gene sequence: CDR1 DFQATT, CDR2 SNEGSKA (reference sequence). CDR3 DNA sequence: TGCAGTGCTCGAGAGCGGTCAAGGGCAGAGAATAATTCACCCCTCCACTTT. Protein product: CSARERSRAENNSPLHF.

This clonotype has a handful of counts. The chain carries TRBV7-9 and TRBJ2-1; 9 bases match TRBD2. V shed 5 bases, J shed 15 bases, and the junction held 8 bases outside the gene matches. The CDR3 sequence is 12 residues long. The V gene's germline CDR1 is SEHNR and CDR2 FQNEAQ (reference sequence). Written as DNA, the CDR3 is TGTGCCAGCAGCCCGGGACTAGCTGATTTGTTCTTC. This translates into CASSPGLADLFF.

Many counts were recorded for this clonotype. For the CDR3, the DNA is TGTGCCACCAGCAGAGGGGTCCTAGGACATACTAATGAAAAACTGTTTTTT. Protein sequence: CATSRGVLGHTNEKLFF. The rearrangement uses TRBV15 and TRBJ1-4; possible D gene TRBD1, 5 bases. The germline V gene encodes CDR1 LNHNV and CDR2 YYDKDF (reference sequence). The CDR3 is 17 amino acids. V was trimmed by 1 base and J by 2 bases, leaving 14 bases between them.

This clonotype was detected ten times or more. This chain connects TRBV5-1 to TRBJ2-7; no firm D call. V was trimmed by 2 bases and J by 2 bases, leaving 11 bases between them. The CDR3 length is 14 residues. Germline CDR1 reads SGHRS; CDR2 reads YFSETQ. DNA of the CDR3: TGCGCCAGCAGCTTAGGTTCGGCGACCTACGAGCAGTACTTC. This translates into CASSLGSATYEQYF. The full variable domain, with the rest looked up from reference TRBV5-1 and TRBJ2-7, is KAGVTQTPRYLIKTRGQQVTLSCSPISGHRSVSWYQQTPGQGLQFLFEYFSETQRNKGNFPGRFSGRQFSNSRSEMNVSTLELGDSALYLCASSLGSATYEQYFGPGTRLTVT.

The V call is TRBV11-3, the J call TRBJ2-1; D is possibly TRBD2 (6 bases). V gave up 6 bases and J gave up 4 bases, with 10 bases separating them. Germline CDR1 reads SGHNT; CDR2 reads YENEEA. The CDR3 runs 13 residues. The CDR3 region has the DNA TGTGCCAGCAGGGGGGGAGTTTACAATGAGCAGTTCTTC. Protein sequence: CASRGGVYNEQFF. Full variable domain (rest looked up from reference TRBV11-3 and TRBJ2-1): EAGVVQSPRYKIIEKKQPVAFWCNPISGHNTLYWYLQNLGQGPELLIRYENEEAVDDSQLPKDRFSAERLKGVDSTLKIQPAELGDSAVYLCASRGGVYNEQFFGPGTRLTVL.

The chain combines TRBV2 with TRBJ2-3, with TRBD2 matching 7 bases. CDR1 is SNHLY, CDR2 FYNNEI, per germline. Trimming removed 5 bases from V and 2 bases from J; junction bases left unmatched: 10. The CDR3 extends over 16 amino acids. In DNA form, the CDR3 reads TGTGCCAGCAGTTCCGGACTAGATCCTTTCACAGATACGCAGTATTTT. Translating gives CASSSGLDPFTDTQYF.

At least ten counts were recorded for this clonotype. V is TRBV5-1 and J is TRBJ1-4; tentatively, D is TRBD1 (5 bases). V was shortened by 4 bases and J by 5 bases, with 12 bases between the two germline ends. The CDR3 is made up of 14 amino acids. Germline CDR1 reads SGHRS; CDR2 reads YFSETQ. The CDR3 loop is CASSLRQPNEKLFF. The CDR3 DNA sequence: TGCGCCAGCAGCCTCCGACAGCCAAATGAAAAACTGTTTTTT. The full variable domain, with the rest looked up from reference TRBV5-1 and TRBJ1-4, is KAGVTQTPRYLIKTRGQQVTLSCSPISGHRSVSWYQQTPGQGLQFLFEYFSETQRNKGNFPGRFSGRQFSNSRSEMNVSTLELGDSALYLCASSLRQPNEKLFFGSGTQLSVL.

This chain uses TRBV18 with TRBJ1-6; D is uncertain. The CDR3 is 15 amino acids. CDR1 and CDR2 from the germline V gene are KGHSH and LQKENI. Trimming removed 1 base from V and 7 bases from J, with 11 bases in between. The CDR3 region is CASSPRVSENSPLHF. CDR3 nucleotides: TGTGCCAGCTCACCACGTGTGTCAGAGAATTCACCCCTCCACTTT.

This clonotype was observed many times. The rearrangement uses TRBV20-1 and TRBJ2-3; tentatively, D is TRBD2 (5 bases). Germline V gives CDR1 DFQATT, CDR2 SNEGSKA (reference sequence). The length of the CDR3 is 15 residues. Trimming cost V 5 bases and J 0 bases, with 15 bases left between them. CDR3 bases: TGCAGTGCTCCCATCGGAAGCGGCAGCACAGATACGCAGTATTTT. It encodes CSAPIGSGSTDTQYF.